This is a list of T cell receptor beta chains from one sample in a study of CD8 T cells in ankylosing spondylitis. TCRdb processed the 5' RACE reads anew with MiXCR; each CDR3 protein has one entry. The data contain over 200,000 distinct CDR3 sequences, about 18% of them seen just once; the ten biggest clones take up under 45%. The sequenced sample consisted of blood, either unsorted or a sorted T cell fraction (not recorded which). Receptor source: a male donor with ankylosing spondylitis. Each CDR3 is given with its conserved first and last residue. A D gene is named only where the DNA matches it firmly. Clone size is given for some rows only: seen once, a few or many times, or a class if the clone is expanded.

CASSLGTGQFF	TGTGCCAGCAGCTTAGGGACAGGGCAGTTCTTC	many	TRBD1	TRBV7-9	TRBJ2-1
CASSFSRGANYNEQFF	TGTGCCAGCAGCTTCTCCCGGGGGGCAAACTACAATGAGCAGTTCTTC	NA	NA	TRBV7-9	TRBJ2-1
CASSPLLANQPEKLFF	TGTGCCAGCAGCCCATTACTGGCCAACCAGCCAGAGAAACTGTTTTTT	NA	NA	TRBV3-1	TRBJ1-4
CASSWALAGSDNEQFF	TGCGCCAGCAGCTGGGCCCTTGCCGGATCCGACAATGAGCAGTTCTTC	NA	NA	TRBV5-1	TRBJ2-1
CASSRVQWAMYQPQHF	TGTGCCAGCAGCCGTGTCCAGTGGGCGATGTATCAGCCCCAGCATTTT	many	NA	TRBV6-2/TRBV6-3	TRBJ1-5
CSARVRGQGYYEQYF	TGCAGTGCTAGAGTTAGGGGACAGGGATACTACGAGCAGTACTTC	NA	TRBD1	TRBV20-1	TRBJ2-7
CSAGELAGDYNEQFF	TGCAGTGCTGGAGAACTAGCGGGGGACTACAATGAGCAGTTCTTC	NA	TRBD2	TRBV20-1	TRBJ2-1
CASSSMNAGQGLPSYEQYF	TGTGCCAGCAGCTCAATGAATGCGGGACAGGGACTGCCGAGCTACGAGCAGTACTTC	NA	TRBD1	TRBV13	TRBJ2-7
CASSQDLEEGETGELFF	TGCGCCAGCAGCCAAGATCTCGAGGAGGGGGAAACCGGGGAGCTGTTTTTT	NA	NA	TRBV4-1	TRBJ2-2
CASTSLGRQGGETQYF	TGTGCCAGCACAAGCCTGGGACGGCAAGGAGGAGAGACCCAGTACTTC	NA	NA	TRBV6-1	TRBJ2-5
CASSYPGLVYEQYF	TGTGCCAGCAGTTACCCAGGGCTTGTCTACGAGCAGTACTTC	NA	NA	TRBV6-2/TRBV6-3	TRBJ2-7
CASRPGLKNIQYF	TGTGCCAGTAGGCCGGGACTTAAAAACATTCAGTACTTC	NA	NA	TRBV19	TRBJ2-4
CASSYGGSTSTDTQYF	TGTGCCAGCAGTTATGGGGGGAGTACTAGCACAGATACGCAGTATTTT	NA	NA	TRBV6-5	TRBJ2-3
CASSQDISNTGELFF	TGCGCCAGCAGCCAAGATATTTCGAACACCGGGGAGCTGTTTTTT	many	NA	TRBV4-3	TRBJ2-2
CASSALGTSHPHEQYF	TGTGCCAGCAGTGCCTTGGGGACTAGCCACCCCCACGAGCAGTACTTC	few	TRBD2	TRBV27	TRBJ2-7
CASSPFSVRGGGDNEQFF	TGTGCCAGCAGTCCCTTCAGCGTCCGGGGGGGCGGGGACAATGAGCAGTTCTTC	NA	TRBD2	TRBV12-3/TRBV12-4	TRBJ2-1
CASSLGAGAVDGYTF	TGCGCCAGCAGCTTGGGCGCAGGGGCCGTGGATGGCTACACCTTC	many	NA	TRBV5-1	TRBJ1-2
CASSPRLAGGEYEQYF	TGCGCCAGCAGCCCACGACTAGCGGGAGGGGAATACGAGCAGTACTTC	NA	TRBD2	TRBV4-1	TRBJ2-7
CASSLGPTYEQYF	TGTGCCAGCAGCTTGGGTCCCACCTACGAGCAGTACTTC	many	NA	TRBV27	TRBJ2-7
CASSQDLAGDETQYF	TGTGCCAGCAGCCAAGATCTAGCGGGGGATGAGACCCAGTACTTC	NA	TRBD2	TRBV3-1	TRBJ2-5
CASSFFYDTHSNQPQHF	TGCGCCAGCAGCTTTTTCTACGACACCCATAGCAATCAGCCCCAGCATTTT	few	NA	TRBV5-1	TRBJ1-5
CSVPGQGTGELFF	TGCAGCGTCCCCGGACAGGGAACCGGGGAGCTGTTTTTT	many	TRBD1	TRBV29-1	TRBJ2-2
CASSRDGVSSTDTQYF	TGTGCCAGCAGTAGGGACGGCGTTTCTAGCACAGATACGCAGTATTTT	NA	NA	TRBV6-1	TRBJ2-3
CASSPLLVHDNNEQFF	TGCGCCAGCAGCCCCTTATTGGTCCACGACAACAATGAGCAGTTCTTC	NA	NA	TRBV4-1	TRBJ2-1
CASSFESTEAFF	TGTGCCAGCAGCTTTGAAAGCACTGAAGCTTTCTTT	NA	NA	TRBV11-3	TRBJ1-1
CSARDGDYGRNEQFF	TGCAGTGCTAGAGATGGGGACTACGGGCGGAATGAGCAGTTCTTC	NA	TRBD2	TRBV20-1	TRBJ2-1
CASSPDRGHLGELFF	TGTGCCAGCAGCCCGGACAGGGGGCACCTCGGGGAGCTGTTTTTT	NA	TRBD1	TRBV5-6	TRBJ2-2
CASSFGSPGYEQYF	TGTGCCAGCAGTTTCGGGTCTCCTGGCTACGAGCAGTACTTC	NA	NA	TRBV6-2/TRBV6-3	TRBJ2-7
CASSLQQGGPSEAFF	TGTGCCAGCAGCTTACAACAGGGAGGCCCTTCTGAAGCTTTCTTT	few	NA	TRBV7-9	TRBJ1-1
CASSFSVMIGKGYEQYF	TGTGCCAGCAGTTTCTCCGTGATGATCGGTAAGGGATACGAGCAGTACTTC	few	NA	TRBV12-3/TRBV12-4	TRBJ2-7
CASSARTGGADTQYF	TGTGCCAGCAGTGCCCGCACAGGGGGCGCAGATACGCAGTATTTT	few	TRBD1	TRBV6-1	TRBJ2-3
CASSGLAGGGTDTQYF	TGTGCCAGCAGTGGACTAGCGGGGGGGGGCACAGATACGCAGTATTTT	NA	TRBD2	TRBV27	TRBJ2-3
CASSFDWGDSGNTIYF	TGTGCCAGCAGTTTTGATTGGGGAGACTCTGGAAACACCATATATTTT	few	NA	TRBV12-3/TRBV12-4	TRBJ1-3
CASSLGQTGGYTF	TGTGCCAGCAGTTTAGGACAGACGGGGGGCTACACCTTC	NA	NA	TRBV12-3/TRBV12-4	TRBJ1-2
CASSEMGSGGWADTQYF	TGTGCCAGCAGTGAAATGGGCAGCGGGGGTTGGGCAGATACGCAGTATTTT	few	TRBD2	TRBV25-1	TRBJ2-3
CASSLETLTRDEQFF	TGTGCCAGCAGCTTAGAGACCCTTACACGCGATGAGCAGTTCTTC	few	NA	TRBV11-2	TRBJ2-1
CASSEGQGLGELFF	TGTGCCAGCAGCGAGGGACAGGGGCTGGGGGAGCTGTTTTTT	NA	TRBD1	TRBV9	TRBJ2-2
CSVEGANTEAFF	TGCAGCGTTGAAGGGGCGAACACTGAAGCTTTCTTT	many	NA	TRBV29-1	TRBJ1-1
CASSLIPHTNTEAFF	TGTGCCAGCAGCTTAATTCCACACACAAACACTGAAGCTTTCTTT	few	NA	TRBV7-9	TRBJ1-1
CASSPSASGRITNEQFF	TGTGCCAGCTCACCATCCGCTAGCGGGAGGATAACCAATGAGCAGTTCTTC	few	TRBD2	TRBV18	TRBJ2-1
CASSFVSTGELFF	TGTGCCAGCAGCTTTGTTAGTACCGGGGAGCTGTTTTTT	few	NA	TRBV7-2	TRBJ2-2
CSAWTGSSYEQYF	TGCAGTGCCTGGACGGGGAGCTCCTACGAGCAGTACTTC	few	NA	TRBV20-1	TRBJ2-7
CASSLYERELFF	TGTGCCAGCAGCTTATACGAGCGGGAGCTGTTTTTT	NA	NA	TRBV7-8	TRBJ2-2
CASSLSGNTDTQYF	TGTGCCAGCAGCTTAAGCGGGAACACAGATACGCAGTATTTT	NA	TRBD2	TRBV7-6	TRBJ2-3
CASRSPPGQALNTEAFF	TGTGCCAGCAGGAGCCCTCCTGGACAGGCCCTGAACACTGAAGCTTTCTTT	NA	TRBD1	TRBV12-3/TRBV12-4	TRBJ1-1
CASSEGGAYNEQFF	TGTGCCAGCAGTGAGGGGGGGGCGTACAATGAGCAGTTCTTC	NA	NA	TRBV6-2/TRBV6-3	TRBJ2-1
CATSRVMSGLKNTGELFF	TGTGCCACCAGCAGAGTGATGTCCGGGCTTAAGAACACCGGGGAGCTGTTTTTT	few	NA	TRBV15	TRBJ2-2
CASSPGTNYEQYF	TGCGCCAGCAGCCCCGGGACTAACTACGAGCAGTACTTC	NA	TRBD2	TRBV5-1	TRBJ2-7
CASSSPGQAGYEQYF	TGTGCCAGCAGTTCCCCTGGACAGGCTGGCTACGAGCAGTACTTC	few	TRBD1	TRBV28	TRBJ2-7
CASSSHVGDIIYEQYF	TGTGCCAGCAGCAGCCACGTGGGGGACATTATCTACGAGCAGTACTTC	NA	NA	TRBV11-3	TRBJ2-7
CASKSLAAHNEQFF	TGTGCCAGCAAAAGTCTAGCGGCCCACAATGAGCAGTTCTTC	NA	TRBD2	TRBV12-3/TRBV12-4	TRBJ2-1
CSVEDLQGYEQYF	TGCAGCGTTGAAGATCTTCAGGGCTACGAGCAGTACTTC	few	NA	TRBV29-1	TRBJ2-7
CASSLWGGSTDTQYF	TGTGCCAGCAGTTTATGGGGGGGTAGCACAGATACGCAGTATTTT	few	TRBD2	TRBV12-3/TRBV12-4	TRBJ2-3
CSARGLAGGYYEQYF	TGCAGTGCCAGGGGACTAGCGGGAGGATACTACGAGCAGTACTTC	few	TRBD2	TRBV20-1	TRBJ2-7
CASSFWDTDTQYF	TGTGCCAGCAGTTTTTGGGATACAGATACGCAGTATTTT	NA	NA	TRBV12-3/TRBV12-4	TRBJ2-3
CASSLGLAEFNEQFF	TGTGCCAGCAGCCTAGGACTAGCTGAGTTCAATGAGCAGTTCTTC	few	TRBD2	TRBV12-3/TRBV12-4	TRBJ2-1
CSARDRTYNEQFF	TGCAGTGCTAGAGATCGAACCTACAATGAGCAGTTCTTC	few	NA	TRBV20-1	TRBJ2-1
CASSYSGADTQYF	TGTGCCAGCAGTTACTCGGGGGCAGATACGCAGTATTTT	NA	NA	TRBV6-2/TRBV6-3	TRBJ2-3
CASSGTDEDEQYF	TGTGCCAGCAGTGGGACAGACGAAGACGAGCAGTACTTC	few	NA	TRBV25-1	TRBJ2-7